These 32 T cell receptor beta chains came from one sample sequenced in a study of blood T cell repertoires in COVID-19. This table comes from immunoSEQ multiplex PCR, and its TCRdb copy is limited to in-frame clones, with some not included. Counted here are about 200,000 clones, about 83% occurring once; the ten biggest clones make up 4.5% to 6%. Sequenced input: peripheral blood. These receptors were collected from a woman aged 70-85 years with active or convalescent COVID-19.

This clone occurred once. The CDR3 is CASSPRQGLRPTNTGELFF. CDR3 sequence (DNA): TGCGCCAGCAGCCCACGGCAGGGGCTAAGGCCAACGAACACCGGGGAGCTGTTTTTT. The chain employs TRBV23-1 and TRBJ2-2; possible D gene TRBD1, 6 bases. TRBV23-1 is filed as an ORF, its function uncertain. V lost 6 bases and J 0 bases, leaving 23 bases between the germline ends. The CDR3 totals 19 residues.

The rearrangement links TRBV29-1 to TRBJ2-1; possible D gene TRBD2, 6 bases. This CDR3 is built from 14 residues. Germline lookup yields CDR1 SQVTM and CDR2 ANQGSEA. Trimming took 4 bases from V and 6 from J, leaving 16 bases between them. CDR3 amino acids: CSVAHSGKFNEQFF. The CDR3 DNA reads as TGCAGCGTTGCTCATAGCGGTAAATTCAATGAGCAGTTCTTC.

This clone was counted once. As DNA, the CDR3 is TGTGCCAGTAGCACCCCCCCGCCGGACAGGGTAGCGGGAGGAACCTACGAGCAGTACTTC. Translation gives CASSTPPPDRVAGGTYEQYF. The genes are TRBV19 and TRBJ2-7; TRBD2 agrees at 10 bases. The CDR3 is 20 residues long. Germline V lookup: CDR1 LNHDA, CDR2 SQIVND (reference sequence). V was clipped by 6 bases and J by 2 bases; unmatched bases: 22. The whole variable domain, remainder taken from reference TRBV19 and TRBJ2-7, is DGGITQSPKYLFRKEGQNVTLSCEQNLNHDAMYWYRQDPGQGLRLIYYSQIVNDFQKGDIAEGYSVSREKKESFPLTVTSAQKNPTAFYLCASSTPPPDRVAGGTYEQYFGPGTRLTVT.

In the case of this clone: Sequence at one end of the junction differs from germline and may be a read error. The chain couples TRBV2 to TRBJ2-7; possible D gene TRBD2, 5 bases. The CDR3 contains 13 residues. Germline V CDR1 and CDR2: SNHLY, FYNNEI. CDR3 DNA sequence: TGTGCCAGCAGTGAAATCGTTTCGGAGGCAGGCGCGTTC. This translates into CASSEIVSEAGAF. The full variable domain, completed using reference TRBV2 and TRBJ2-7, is EPEVTQTPSHQVTQMGQEVILRCVPISNHLYFYWYRQILGQKVEFLVSFYNNEISEKSEIFDDQFSVERPDGSNFTLKIRSTKLEDSAMYFCASSEIVSEAGAFGPGTRLTVT.

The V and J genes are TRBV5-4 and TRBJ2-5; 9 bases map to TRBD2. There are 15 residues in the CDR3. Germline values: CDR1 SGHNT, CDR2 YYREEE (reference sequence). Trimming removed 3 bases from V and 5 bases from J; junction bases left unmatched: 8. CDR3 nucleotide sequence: TGTGCCAGCAGCTCGGCGGGAGGGCCGCGGGAGACCCAGTACTTC. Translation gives CASSSAGGPRETQYF.

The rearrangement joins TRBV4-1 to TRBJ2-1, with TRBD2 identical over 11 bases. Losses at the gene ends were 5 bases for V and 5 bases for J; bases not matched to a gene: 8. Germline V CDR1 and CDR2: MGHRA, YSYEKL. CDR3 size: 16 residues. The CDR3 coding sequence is TGCGCCAGCAGCACTAGCGGGAGAAGGAGGAACAATGAGCAGTTCTTC. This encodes CASSTSGRRRNNEQFF.

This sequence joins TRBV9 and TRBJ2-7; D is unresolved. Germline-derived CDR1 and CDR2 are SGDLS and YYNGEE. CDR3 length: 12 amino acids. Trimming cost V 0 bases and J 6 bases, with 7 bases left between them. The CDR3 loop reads CASSVASGEQYF. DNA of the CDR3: TGTGCCAGCAGCGTAGCTTCGGGCGAGCAGTACTTC.

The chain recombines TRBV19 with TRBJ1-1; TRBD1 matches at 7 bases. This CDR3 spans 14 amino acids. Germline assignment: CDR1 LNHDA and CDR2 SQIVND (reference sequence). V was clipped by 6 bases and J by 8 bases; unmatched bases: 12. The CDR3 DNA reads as TGTGCCAGTAGCCCCGGGGACAGACCCCCCGAAGCTTTCTTT. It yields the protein CASSPGDRPPEAFF.

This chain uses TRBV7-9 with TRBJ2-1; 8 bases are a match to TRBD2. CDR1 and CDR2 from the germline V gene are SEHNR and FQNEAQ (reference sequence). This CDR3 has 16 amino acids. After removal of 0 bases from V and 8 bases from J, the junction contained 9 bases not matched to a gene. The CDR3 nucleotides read TGTGCCAGCAGCTTAGCTAGCGGGAAGGCTGGGTATGAGCAGTTCTTC. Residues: CASSLASGKAGYEQFF.

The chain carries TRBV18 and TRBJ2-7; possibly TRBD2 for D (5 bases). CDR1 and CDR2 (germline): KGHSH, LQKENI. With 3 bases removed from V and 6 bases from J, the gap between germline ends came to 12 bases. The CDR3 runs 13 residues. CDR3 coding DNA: TGTGCCAGCTCACCCGGACTTAACTCCGAGCAGTACTTC. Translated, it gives CASSPGLNSEQYF.

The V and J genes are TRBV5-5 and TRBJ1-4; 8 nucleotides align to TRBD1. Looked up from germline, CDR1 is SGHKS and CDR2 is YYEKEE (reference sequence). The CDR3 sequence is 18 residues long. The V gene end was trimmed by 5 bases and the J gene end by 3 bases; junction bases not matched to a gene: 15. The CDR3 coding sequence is TGTGCCAGCAGGGCGATCCCTCCTACAGGGGGAGCTAATGAAAAACTGTTTTTT. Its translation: CASRAIPPTGGANEKLFF.

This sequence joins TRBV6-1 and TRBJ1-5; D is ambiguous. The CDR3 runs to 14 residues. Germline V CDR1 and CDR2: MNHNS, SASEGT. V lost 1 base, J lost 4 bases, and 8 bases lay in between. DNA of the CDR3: TGTGCCAGCAGTGAAGTAACGACAAATCAGCCCCAGCATTTT. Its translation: CASSEVTTNQPQHF.

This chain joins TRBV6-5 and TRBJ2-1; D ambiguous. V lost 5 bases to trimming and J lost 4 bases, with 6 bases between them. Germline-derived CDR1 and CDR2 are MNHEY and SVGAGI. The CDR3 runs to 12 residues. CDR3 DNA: TGTGCCAGCAGTAGAGGTTACAATGAGCAGTTCTTC. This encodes CASSRGYNEQFF.

The CDR3 reads CASSQDTGGGEEDTQYF. The CDR3 region has the DNA TGTGCCAGCAGCCAAGATACGGGAGGGGGGGAGGAGGATACGCAGTATTTT. The genes are TRBV4-2 and TRBJ2-3, with 8 bases lining up with TRBD2. The germline V gene has CDR1 LGHNA and CDR2 YNFKEQ. The CDR3 has 17 amino acids. Unmatched junction bases numbered 11, after V lost 0 bases and J lost 6 bases.

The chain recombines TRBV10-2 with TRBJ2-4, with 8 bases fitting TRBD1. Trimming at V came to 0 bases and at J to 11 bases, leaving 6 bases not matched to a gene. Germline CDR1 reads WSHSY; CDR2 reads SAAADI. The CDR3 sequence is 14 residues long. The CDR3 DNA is TGCGCCAGCAGTGAGTCGGGGGGACAGGTTGTTCAGTACTTC. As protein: CASSESGGQVVQYF.

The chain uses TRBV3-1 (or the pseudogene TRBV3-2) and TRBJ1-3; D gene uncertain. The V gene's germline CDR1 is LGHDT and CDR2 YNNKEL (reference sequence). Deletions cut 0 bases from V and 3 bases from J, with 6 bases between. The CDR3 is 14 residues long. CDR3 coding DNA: TGTGCCAGCAGCCAAGAGTCTCGTGGAAACACCATATATTTT. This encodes CASSQESRGNTIYF.

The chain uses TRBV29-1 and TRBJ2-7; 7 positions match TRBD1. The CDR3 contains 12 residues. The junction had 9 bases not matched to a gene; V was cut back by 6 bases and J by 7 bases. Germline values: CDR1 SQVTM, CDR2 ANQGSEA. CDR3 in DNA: TGCAGCGTGGGAACAGGGGTAGGAGAGCAGTACTTC. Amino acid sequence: CSVGTGVGEQYF.

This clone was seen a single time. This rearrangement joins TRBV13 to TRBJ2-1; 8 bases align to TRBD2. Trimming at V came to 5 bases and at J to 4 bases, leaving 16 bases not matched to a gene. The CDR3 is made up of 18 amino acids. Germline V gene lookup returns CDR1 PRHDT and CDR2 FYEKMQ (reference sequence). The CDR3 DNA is TGTGCCAGCAGCCGGCGGGGGGCTTTTGCGGCTGATTACAATGAGCAGTTCTTC. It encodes CASSRRGAFAADYNEQFF. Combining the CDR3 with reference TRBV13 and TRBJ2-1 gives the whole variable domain AAGVIQSPRHLIKEKRETATLKCYPIPRHDTVYWYQQGPGQDPQFLISFYEKMQSDKGSIPDRFSAQQFSDYHSELNMSSLELGDSALYFCASSRRGAFAADYNEQFFGPGTRLTVL.

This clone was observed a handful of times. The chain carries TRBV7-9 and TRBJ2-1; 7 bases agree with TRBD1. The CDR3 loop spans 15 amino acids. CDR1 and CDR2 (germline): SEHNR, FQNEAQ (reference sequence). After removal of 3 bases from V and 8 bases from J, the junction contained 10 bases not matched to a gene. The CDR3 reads CASSLRTGVNDEQFF. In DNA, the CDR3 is TGTGCCAGCAGCTTGCGAACAGGGGTTAACGATGAGCAGTTCTTC.

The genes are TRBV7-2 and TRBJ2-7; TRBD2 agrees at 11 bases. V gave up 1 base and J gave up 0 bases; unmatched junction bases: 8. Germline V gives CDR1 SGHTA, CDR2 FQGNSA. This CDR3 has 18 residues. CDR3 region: CASSLDMASGRSSYEQYF. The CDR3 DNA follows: TGTGCCAGCAGCTTAGATATGGCTAGCGGGAGGAGCTCCTACGAGCAGTACTTC.

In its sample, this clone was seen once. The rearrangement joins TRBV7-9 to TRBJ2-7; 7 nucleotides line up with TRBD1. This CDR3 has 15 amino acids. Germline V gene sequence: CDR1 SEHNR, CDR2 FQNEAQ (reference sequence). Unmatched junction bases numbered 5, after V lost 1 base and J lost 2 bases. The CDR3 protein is CASSLGPGTAYEQYF. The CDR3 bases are TGTGCCAGCAGCTTAGGACCCGGGACAGCCTACGAGCAGTACTTC.

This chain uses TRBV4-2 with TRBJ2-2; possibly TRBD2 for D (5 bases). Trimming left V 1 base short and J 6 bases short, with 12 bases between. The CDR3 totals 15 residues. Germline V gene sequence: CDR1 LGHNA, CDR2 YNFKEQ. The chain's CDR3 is CASSQGASSPGELFF. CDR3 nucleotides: TGTGCCAGCAGCCAAGGTGCTAGCTCCCCCGGGGAGCTGTTTTTT.

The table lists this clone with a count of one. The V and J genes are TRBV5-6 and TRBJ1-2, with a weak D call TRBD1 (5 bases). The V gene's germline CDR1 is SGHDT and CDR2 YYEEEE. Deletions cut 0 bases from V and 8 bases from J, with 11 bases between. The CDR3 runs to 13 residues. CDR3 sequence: CASSLDRRSGYTF. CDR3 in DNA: TGTGCCAGCAGCTTGGACAGGCGTTCGGGCTACACCTTC.

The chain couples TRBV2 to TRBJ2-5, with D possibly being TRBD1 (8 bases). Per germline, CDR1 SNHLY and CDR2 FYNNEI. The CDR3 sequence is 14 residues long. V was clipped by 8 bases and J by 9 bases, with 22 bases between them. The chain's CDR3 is CASGRGQVGGAQYF. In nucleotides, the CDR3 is TGTGCCAGCGGAAGGGGACAGGTGGGAGGGGCCCAGTACTTC.

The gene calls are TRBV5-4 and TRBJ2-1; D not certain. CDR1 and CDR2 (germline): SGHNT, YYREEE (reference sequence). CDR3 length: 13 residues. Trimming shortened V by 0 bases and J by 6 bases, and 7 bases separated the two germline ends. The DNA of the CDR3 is TGTGCCAGCAGCTTGGGGCAGGCCAATGAGCAGTTCTTC. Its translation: CASSLGQANEQFF.

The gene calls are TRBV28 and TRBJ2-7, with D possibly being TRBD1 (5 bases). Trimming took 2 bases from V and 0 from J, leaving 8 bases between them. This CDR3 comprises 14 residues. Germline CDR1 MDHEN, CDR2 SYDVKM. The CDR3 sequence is CASSLRQSSYEQYF. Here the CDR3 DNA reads TGTGCCAGCAGTTTAAGACAGTCCTCCTACGAGCAGTACTTC.

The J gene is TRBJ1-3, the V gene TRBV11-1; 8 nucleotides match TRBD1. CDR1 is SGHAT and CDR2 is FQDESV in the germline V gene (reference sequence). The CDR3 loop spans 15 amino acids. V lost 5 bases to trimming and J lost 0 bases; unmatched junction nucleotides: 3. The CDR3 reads CASSDRGGSGNTIYF. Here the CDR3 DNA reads TGTGCCAGCAGCGACAGGGGCGGCTCTGGAAACACCATATATTTT.

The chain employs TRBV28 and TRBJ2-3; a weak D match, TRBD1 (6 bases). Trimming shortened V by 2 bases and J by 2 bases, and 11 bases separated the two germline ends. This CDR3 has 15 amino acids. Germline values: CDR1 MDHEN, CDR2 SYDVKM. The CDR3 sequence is CASSLRGTNTDTQYF. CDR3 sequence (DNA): TGTGCCAGCAGTTTAAGGGGGACCAACACAGATACGCAGTATTTT.

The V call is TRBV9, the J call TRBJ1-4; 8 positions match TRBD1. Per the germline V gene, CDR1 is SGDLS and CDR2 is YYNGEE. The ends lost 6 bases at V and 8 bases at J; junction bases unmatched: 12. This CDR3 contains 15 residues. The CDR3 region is CASTRTNRGGEKLFF. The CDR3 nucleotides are TGTGCCAGCACCCGTACCAACAGGGGGGGGGAAAAACTGTTTTTT.

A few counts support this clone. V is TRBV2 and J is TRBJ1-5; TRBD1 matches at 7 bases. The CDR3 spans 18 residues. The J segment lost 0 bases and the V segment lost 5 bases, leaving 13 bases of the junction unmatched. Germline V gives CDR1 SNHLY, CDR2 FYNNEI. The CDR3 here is CASSPPMGRGDSNQPQHF. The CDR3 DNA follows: TGTGCCAGCAGTCCCCCCATGGGCAGGGGGGATAGCAATCAGCCCCAGCATTTT.

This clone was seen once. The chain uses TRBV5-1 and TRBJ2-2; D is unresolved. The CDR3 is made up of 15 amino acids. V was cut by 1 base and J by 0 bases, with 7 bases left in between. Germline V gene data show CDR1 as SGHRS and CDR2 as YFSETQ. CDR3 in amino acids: CASSLPGSNTGELFF. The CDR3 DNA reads TGCGCCAGCAGCTTGCCAGGCTCGAACACCGGGGAGCTGTTTTTT.

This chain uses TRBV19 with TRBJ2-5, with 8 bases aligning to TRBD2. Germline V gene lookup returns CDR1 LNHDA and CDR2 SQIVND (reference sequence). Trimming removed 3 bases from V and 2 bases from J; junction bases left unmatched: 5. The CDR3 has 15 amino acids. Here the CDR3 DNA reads TGTGCCAGTAGTATGGGGTCTAGCGGGCAAGAGACCCAGTACTTC. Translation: CASSMGSSGQETQYF. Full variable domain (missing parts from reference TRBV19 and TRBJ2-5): DGGITQSPKYLFRKEGQNVTLSCEQNLNHDAMYWYRQDPGQGLRLIYYSQIVNDFQKGDIAEGYSVSREKKESFPLTVTSAQKNPTAFYLCASSMGSSGQETQYFGPGTRLLVL.